The 22 T cell receptor beta chains given below trace back to one sample, sequenced in a study of blood T cells in healthy people across ages. A second PCR, run for about 7 to 11 cycles, used a sample-barcoded 5' primer plus a J-beta primer mix. Using its own MiXCR run on the 5' RACE reads, TCRdb lists one record per CDR3 protein. The sample carries 450,000 to 700,000 distinct CDR3 sequences, 25% to 30% recorded once. Material: blood. Source of these receptors: a woman in her seventies in good health.

The rearrangement joins TRBV20-1 to TRBJ1-2, with D perhaps TRBD1 (6 bases). The CDR3 runs to 13 residues. From germline, CDR1 is DFQATT and CDR2 SNEGSKA (reference sequence). V gave up 2 bases and J gave up 6 bases, with 13 bases separating them. CDR3 sequence: CSARQGPNHGYTF. DNA for the CDR3: TGCAGTGCTAGACAGGGGCCCAACCATGGCTACACCTTC.

As regards this clonotype: Sequence at one end of the junction differs from germline and may be a read error. This rearrangement joins TRBV12-5 to TRBJ2-5; 7 bases align to TRBD2. CDR1 and CDR2 from the germline V gene are LGHNT and FRNRAP. The CDR3 loop spans 14 amino acids. The DNA for the CDR3 is TGTGCTAGTGGTTTAAACGGGGCGGGAGAGGCCCAGTACTTC. It translates to CASGLNGAGEAQYF.

The chain uses TRBV7-6 and TRBJ2-7; D is unclear. V dropped 4 bases and J dropped 2 bases, with 15 bases sitting between them. The CDR3 consists of 15 residues. CDR1 and CDR2 (germline): SGHVS, FNYEAQ. CDR3 in amino acids: CASSSSGSVPYEQYF. Here the CDR3 DNA reads TGTGCCAGCAGCTCGAGTGGCTCGGTTCCCTACGAGCAGTACTTC.

The chain carries TRBV12-3 or TRBV12-4 and TRBJ1-2; the match to TRBD1 covers 7 bases. The V gene end was trimmed by 7 bases and the J gene end by 4 bases; junction bases not matched to a gene: 6. The CDR3 has 13 amino acids. CDR3 DNA: TGTGCCAGCAATGGACAGGAGACCTATGGCTACACCTTC. Protein sequence: CASNGQETYGYTF.

The rearrangement joins TRBV5-1 to TRBJ2-7; 8 positions match TRBD2. The CDR3 length is 16 residues. CDR1 and CDR2 from the germline V gene are SGHRS and YFSETQ. J gave up 1 base and V 0 bases, and 6 bases lay outside the gene matches. This CDR3 is CASSLGASGLSYEQYF. Here the CDR3 DNA reads TGCGCCAGCAGCTTGGGGGCTAGCGGGCTGTCCTACGAGCAGTACTTC.

The chain has TRBV20-1 and TRBJ2-3; TRBD1 aligns across 8 bases. The V and J ends lost 5 bases and 5 bases, in that order; junction bases with no gene match: 12. Germline values: CDR1 DFQATT, CDR2 SNEGSKA (reference sequence). The CDR3 totals 15 residues. The CDR3 spells CSARNRGARGDTQYF. The CDR3 DNA is TGCAGTGCTCGGAACAGGGGGGCGCGCGGAGATACGCAGTATTTT.

V is TRBV9 and J is TRBJ1-4; unclear D gene. CDR1 is SGDLS, CDR2 YYNGEE, per germline. The ends were cut back, 4 bases at V and 11 bases at J, with 15 bases in the middle. The CDR3 is made up of 13 amino acids. CDR3 residues: CASSPGPQAKLFF. For the CDR3, the DNA is TGTGCCAGCAGCCCTGGCCCCCAAGCGAAACTGTTTTTT.

The chain has TRBV7-2 and TRBJ1-2, with 10 bases lining up with TRBD1. The junction had 10 bases not matched to a gene; V was cut back by 5 bases and J by 4 bases. The CDR3 runs to 16 residues. Germline CDR1 SGHTA, CDR2 FQGNSA. Here the CDR3 reads CASSQGQGRVIYGYTF. The CDR3, as DNA: TGTGCCAGCAGCCAGGGACAGGGGAGAGTCATCTATGGCTACACCTTC.

Details on this clonotype: This could be a read error, since a much larger clone is one nucleotide away. The chain uses TRBV9 and TRBJ2-5, with D perhaps given as TRBD1 or TRBD2 (5 bases each). The J call is doubtful: the DNA matches TRBJ2-1 better. CDR1 SGDLS and CDR2 YYNGEE come from the germline V gene. This CDR3 comprises 17 residues. In DNA form, the CDR3 reads TGTGCCAGCAGCCCCCAATGGGGGACGAGCTTCTACAATGAGCAGTTCTTC. This translates into CASSPQWGTSFYNEQFF.

The chain has TRBV9 and TRBJ2-7; the D is unclear. This CDR3 has 13 residues. From germline, CDR1 is SGDLS and CDR2 YYNGEE. Deletions cut 0 bases from V and 6 bases from J, with 10 bases between. The CDR3 DNA sequence: TGTGCCAGCAGCGTAGTTTTGGGAAGCGAGCAGTACTTC. Translating gives CASSVVLGSEQYF.

This clonotype showed up just a few times. The chain combines TRBV20-1 with TRBJ2-1, with TRBD2 matching over 12 bases. The CDR3 spans 16 residues. Looked up from germline, CDR1 is DFQATT and CDR2 is SNEGSKA (reference sequence). V was pared by 6 bases and J by 3 bases, with 9 bases of the junction left unmatched. CDR3 sequence (DNA): TGCAGTGCCCCGAGGACTAGCGGGGACCGCTACAATGAGCAGTTCTTC. This translates into CSAPRTSGDRYNEQFF.

This chain uses TRBV7-2 with TRBJ2-1; no clear D. V was shortened by 1 base and J by 5 bases, with 15 bases between the two germline ends. CDR1 SGHTA and CDR2 FQGNSA come from the germline V gene. The length of the CDR3 is 16 residues. CDR3 amino acids: CASSLVGGEHHNEQFF. CDR3 nucleotide sequence: TGTGCCAGCAGCTTAGTCGGTGGGGAACACCACAATGAGCAGTTCTTC.

This chain connects TRBV7-9 to TRBJ1-2; 8 bases line up with TRBD1. The CDR3 extends over 17 amino acids. Per germline, CDR1 SEHNR and CDR2 FQNEAQ (reference sequence). The trim removed 7 bases at V and 1 base at J, leaving 14 bases unmatched. The CDR3, as DNA: TGTGCCAGCACCCTTTGGGCAGGGGGCTCGATTAACTATGGCTACACCTTC. Translated, it gives CASTLWAGGSINYGYTF.

The sample holds a few counts of this clonotype. The J gene is TRBJ1-5, the V gene TRBV5-1; D might be TRBD1 (6 bases). In germline, CDR1 is SGHRS, CDR2 YFSETQ. The CDR3 runs 15 residues. Trimming left V 5 bases short and J 1 base short, with 13 bases between. The CDR3 DNA follows: TGCGCCAGCAGAGAGACCGGACAGAGCAATCAGCCCCAGCATTTT. Amino acids: CASRETGQSNQPQHF.

With respect to this clonotype: A junction boundary mismatches the germline segment, possibly from a read error. The V and J genes are TRBV28 and TRBJ2-7; possible D gene TRBD1, 6 bases. CDR1 and CDR2 (germline): MDHEN, SYDVKM. The CDR3 has 15 amino acids. CDR3 DNA sequence: TGTGCCGGCAGTAGCCCCGGGACATCTTCCTGCGAGCAGTACTTC. This encodes CAGSSPGTSSCEQYF.

Ten or more counts support this clonotype. The rearrangement uses TRBV3-1 and TRBJ2-5, with 10 bases aligning to TRBD2. Germline V CDR1 and CDR2: LGHDT, YNNKEL (reference sequence). The CDR3 extends over 18 amino acids. Losses at the gene ends were 4 bases for V and 5 bases for J; bases not matched to a gene: 16. CDR3 DNA sequence: TGTGCCAGCAGCCCTGGAAAGTCTAGCGGGGGAAGGGGGGAGACCCAGTACTTC. Its protein is CASSPGKSSGGRGETQYF.

This clonotype was seen ten or more times. The chain recombines TRBV20-1 with TRBJ1-2; possibly TRBD1 for D (5 bases). Germline V CDR1 and CDR2: DFQATT, SNEGSKA (reference sequence). V gave up 3 bases and J gave up 5 bases, with 13 bases separating them. CDR3 length: 13 residues. The CDR3 is CSASIKGVYGYTF. CDR3 nucleotides: TGCAGTGCTAGTATAAAAGGGGTTTATGGCTACACCTTC.

The chain links TRBV14 to TRBJ1-2; unclear D gene. The CDR3 totals 14 residues. Trimming took off 4 bases at V and 3 bases at J, with 12 bases between the two ends. Germline values: CDR1 SGHDN, CDR2 FVKESK. CDR3 DNA sequence: TGTGCCAGCAGCCCGAGCCGACGATACTATGGCTACACCTTC. This sequence encodes CASSPSRRYYGYTF.

V gene TRBV7-7 combines with J gene TRBJ2-5; D remains ambiguous. The CDR3 spans 14 residues. Looked up from germline, CDR1 is SSHAT and CDR2 is FNYEAQ (reference sequence). This CDR3 reads CAGSLFGFGETQYF. In DNA, the CDR3 is TGTGCTGGCAGCTTATTTGGATTTGGGGAGACCCAGTACTTC.

The chain is built from TRBV5-1 and TRBJ1-1, with 7 bases identical to TRBD1. Trimming took 4 bases from V and 5 from J; bases not matched to a gene: 14. The germline gives CDR1 SGHRS, CDR2 YFSETQ. The CDR3 spans 16 residues. In DNA, the CDR3 is TGCGCCAGCAGCCCGAGAGTAAGACAGGGATCGACTGAAGCTTTCTTT. Translated, it gives CASSPRVRQGSTEAFF.

The chain combines TRBV5-1 with TRBJ2-5; no clear D gene. The J call may be in error: the DNA end matches TRBJ2-7 better. The germline V gene encodes CDR1 SGHRS and CDR2 YFSETQ. This CDR3 region has 13 residues. CDR3 amino acids: CASSLNDNYEQYF. The DNA of the CDR3 is TGCGCCAGCAGCTTGAACGACAACTACGAGCAGTACTTC.

The chain uses TRBV2 and TRBJ1-2; D unresolved. The CDR3 totals 14 residues. Germline V gives CDR1 SNHLY, CDR2 FYNNEI. Trimming stripped 7 bases from V and 1 base from J, with 13 bases between. In DNA form, the CDR3 reads TGTGCCAGCAAAGGTGGCCTACTTAACTATGGCTACACCTTC. Translated, it gives CASKGGLLNYGYTF.